The 28 T cell receptor beta chains below were found in one sample sequenced in a study of beta chain features in type 1 diabetes. Their antigens remain unidentified. Whole-study results and caveats: TCRB CDR3s from Type 1 diabetes patients were moderately but significantly shorter in all four CD4+ subsets.

The sequenced template was cDNA made from the entire isolated RNA. Clones were read by immunoSEQ multiplex PCR, and TCRdb kept only the in-frame ones, dropping some. Here the sample spans about 340,000 clones, approximately 13% being singletons. The specimen was naive CD4+ T cells from blood. These receptor sequences come from a woman aged 18-35 years with type 1 diabetes.

The chain is built from TRBV7-2 and TRBJ2-1; 12 bases fit TRBD2. The V and J ends lost 5 bases and 2 bases, in that order; junction bases with no gene match: 7. This CDR3 contains 17 residues. CDR1 and CDR2 from the germline V gene are SGHTA and FQGNSA. CDR3 DNA sequence: TGTGCCAGCAGCCCGACACTAGCGGGAGGAACCTACAATGAGCAGTTCTTC. Its translation is CASSPTLAGGTYNEQFF.

The V and J genes are TRBV18 and TRBJ1-1, with no clear D. This CDR3 spans 14 amino acids. With 0 bases removed from V and 4 bases from J, the gap between germline ends came to 9 bases. Per the germline V gene, CDR1 is KGHSH and CDR2 is LQKENI. CDR3 sequence: CASSPPARATEAFF. The CDR3 bases are TGTGCCAGCTCACCACCAGCCCGAGCCACTGAAGCTTTCTTT.

This clone was found a few times. V is TRBV7-9 and J is TRBJ2-1, with TRBD2 identical over 12 bases. The CDR3 is made up of 15 amino acids. Germline-derived CDR1 and CDR2 are SEHNR and FQNEAQ (reference sequence). Trimming took 6 bases from V and 7 from J; bases not matched to a gene: 7. CDR3 sequence reads: CASSRGLAGDNEQFF. CDR3 DNA sequence: TGTGCCAGCAGTCGGGGACTAGCGGGTGATAATGAGCAGTTCTTC.

As for this clone: This sample also contains other DNA sequences that code for the same CDR3. This chain links TRBV30 with TRBJ1-5; the match to TRBD1 covers 8 bases. The junction had 5 bases not matched to a gene; V was cut back by 2 bases and J by 2 bases. The CDR3 runs 15 residues. Per germline, CDR1 GTSNPN and CDR2 SVGIG (reference sequence). CDR3: CAWSPGQGGNQPQHF. The CDR3 DNA reads as TGTGCCTGGAGTCCCGGACAGGGCGGCAATCAGCCCCAGCATTTT.

J is TRBJ2-2 and V is TRBV9; 15 bases are shared with TRBD2. Trimming cost V 4 bases and J 4 bases; bases outside gene matches: 5. Germline CDR1 SGDLS, CDR2 YYNGEE. This CDR3 comprises 17 residues. The CDR3 nucleotides are TGTGCCAGCAGCCTAGGACTAGCGGGAGGGGGCACCGGGGAGCTGTTTTTT. Amino acids: CASSLGLAGGGTGELFF. Based on the CDR3 plus reference TRBV9 and TRBJ2-2, the full variable domain is DSGVTQTPKHLITATGQRVTLRCSPRSGDLSVYWYQQSLDQGLQFLIQYYNGEERAKGNILERFSAQQFPDLHSELNLSSLELGDSALYFCASSLGLAGGGTGELFFGEGSRLTVL.

The rearrangement links TRBV30 to TRBJ2-1; 9 bases fit TRBD2. The CDR3 runs 14 residues. Germline loops: CDR1 GTSNPN, CDR2 SVGIG (reference sequence). V trimming: 2 bases; J trimming: 5 bases; junction bases outside the gene matches: 4. For the CDR3, the DNA is TGTGCCTGGAGTCGTCGACTAGCGGACAATGAGCAGTTCTTC. Its protein is CAWSRRLADNEQFF.

The chain combines TRBV2 with TRBJ2-5, with 7 bases that match TRBD2. Germline lookup yields CDR1 SNHLY and CDR2 FYNNEI. The CDR3 runs 13 residues. With V trimmed by 5 bases and J by 3 bases, 3 bases remained unmatched. This CDR3 is CASSPLAEETQYF. The CDR3 DNA sequence: TGTGCCAGCAGTCCGCTAGCGGAAGAGACCCAGTACTTC.

This clone has just a few counts. This sequence joins TRBV5-6 and TRBJ1-2; 8 bases line up with TRBD1. The ends lost 7 bases at V and 5 bases at J; junction bases unmatched: 4. The CDR3 is made up of 12 amino acids. The germline V gene has CDR1 SGHDT and CDR2 YYEEEE. DNA of the CDR3: TGTGCCAGCTCTCAGGGGGCGTATGGCTACACCTTC. Protein: CASSQGAYGYTF. Filled out from reference TRBV5-6 and TRBJ1-2, the complete variable domain reads DAGVTQSPTHLIKTRGQQVTLRCSPKSGHDTVSWYQQALGQGPQFIFQYYEEEERQRGNFPDRFSGHQFPNYSSELNVNALLLGDSALYLCASSQGAYGYTFGSGTRLTVV.

The rearrangement uses TRBV6-6 and TRBJ2-5; 8 bases agree with TRBD2. Germline V gene lookup returns CDR1 MNHNY and CDR2 SVGAGI (reference sequence). V shed 2 bases, J shed 1 base, and the junction held 3 bases outside the gene matches. The CDR3 has 15 amino acids. CDR3 DNA: TGTGCCAGCAGTTACCCGGGAGGGGGCCAAGAGACCCAGTACTTC. Protein sequence: CASSYPGGGQETQYF.

There are a few counts of this clone. The chain joins TRBV21-1 to TRBJ2-2; the D call of TRBD1 is as the table states it, not checked on the DNA. TRBV21-1 is a known pseudogene. The CDR3 loop spans 14 amino acids. The chain's CDR3 is CASSTRQGPGELFF. CDR3 in DNA: TGTGCCAGCAGCACGAGACAGGGGCCCGGGGAGCTGTTTTTT.

In its sample, this clone was seen a few times. The chain combines TRBV5-4 with TRBJ2-2; D is ambiguous. Germline CDR1 SGHNT, CDR2 YYREEE (reference sequence). This CDR3 contains 16 residues. Trimming removed 2 bases at V and 2 bases at J, with 13 bases between. The CDR3: CASSFAGSSNTGELFF. The CDR3 bases are TGTGCCAGCAGCTTCGCCGGGTCGTCCAACACCGGGGAGCTGTTTTTT.

The chain couples TRBV5-1 to TRBJ2-6; 8 nucleotides match TRBD2. In germline, CDR1 is SGHRS, CDR2 YFSETQ. This CDR3 comprises 16 residues. Unmatched junction bases numbered 9, after V lost 7 bases and J lost 3 bases. CDR3 loop: CASSPRSGSGANVLTF. The CDR3 bases are TGCGCCAGCTCCCCGAGGAGCGGGAGTGGGGCCAACGTCCTGACTTTC.

The chain has TRBV18 and TRBJ2-7; TRBD1 aligns across 9 bases. The CDR3 runs 15 residues. The germline V gene has CDR1 KGHSH and CDR2 LQKENI. The ends lost 6 bases at V and 5 bases at J; junction bases unmatched: 11. The DNA for the CDR3 is TGTGCCAGCTCGTCTTTACAGGGGGCTGTCGACGAGCAGTACTTC. Translation gives CASSSLQGAVDEQYF.

The V and J genes are TRBV2 and TRBJ1-2; TRBD1 matches at 7 bases. V shed 7 bases, J shed 6 bases, and the junction held 8 bases outside the gene matches. This CDR3 is 13 amino acids long. Germline V gene lookup returns CDR1 SNHLY and CDR2 FYNNEI. The CDR3 loop is CASTQGEGNGYTF. The DNA of the CDR3 is TGTGCCAGCACTCAGGGGGAAGGGAATGGCTACACCTTC. The full variable domain, completed using reference TRBV2 and TRBJ1-2, is EPEVTQTPSHQVTQMGQEVILRCVPISNHLYFYWYRQILGQKVEFLVSFYNNEISEKSEIFDDQFSVERPDGSNFTLKIRSTKLEDSAMYFCASTQGEGNGYTFGSGTRLTVV.

This chain uses TRBV6-5 with TRBJ1-1, with TRBD1 as a possible D gene (6 bases). CDR1 and CDR2 (germline): MNHEY, SVGAGI. The CDR3 covers 12 residues. V lost 6 bases and J lost 5, with 10 bases in between. The CDR3 region has the DNA TGTGCCAGCAGCCGCGGACAGACTGAAGCTTTCTTT. Encoded protein: CASSRGQTEAFF.

This clone was picked up a small number of times. The chain couples TRBV5-6 to TRBJ2-2; TRBD1 matches 7 bases. The V gene end was trimmed by 4 bases and the J gene end by 2 bases; junction bases not matched to a gene: 8. Germline V gives CDR1 SGHDT, CDR2 YYEEEE. CDR3 length: 16 amino acids. The CDR3 DNA sequence: TGTGCCAGCAGCGAGGTATTAGGGGGCAACACCGGGGAGCTGTTTTTT. This codes for CASSEVLGGNTGELFF.

This sequence joins TRBV28 and TRBJ2-5, with 7 positions matching TRBD2. CDR3 length: 13 amino acids. V trimming: 7 bases; J trimming: 5 bases; junction bases outside the gene matches: 7. Per germline, CDR1 MDHEN and CDR2 SYDVKM. CDR3 in DNA: TGTGCCAGCAACGAGGGAGGGTTGGAGACCCAGTACTTC. This gives the protein CASNEGGLETQYF.

The table lists this clone with a few counts. This chain links TRBV5-1 with TRBJ2-3; 12 bases fit TRBD2. V shed 4 bases, J shed 2 bases, and the junction held 8 bases outside the gene matches. CDR3 length equals 17 residues. Germline CDR1 SGHRS, CDR2 YFSETQ. The CDR3 loop reads CASSKYLAGGHTDTQYF. The DNA of the CDR3 is TGCGCCAGCAGCAAATATCTAGCGGGAGGGCACACAGATACGCAGTATTTT.

This clone was observed a few times. The genes are TRBV4-1 and TRBJ2-3, with TRBD2 matching over 7 bases. The V gene end was trimmed by 2 bases and the J gene end by 0 bases; junction bases not matched to a gene: 17. Germline lookup yields CDR1 MGHRA and CDR2 YSYEKL. This CDR3 spans 20 amino acids. CDR3 sequence: CASSQKIRGSSGPSTDTQYF. CDR3 coding DNA: TGCGCCAGCAGCCAAAAGATAAGGGGTTCTAGCGGCCCAAGCACAGATACGCAGTATTTT.

The table lists this clone with a few counts. The V and J genes are TRBV28 and TRBJ2-1; the D gene is possibly TRBD2 (6 bases). Germline CDR1 reads MDHEN; CDR2 reads SYDVKM. The CDR3 spans 18 residues. V lost 2 bases and J lost 0, with 17 bases in between. The CDR3 region is CASSLGRTRASSYNEQFF. Here the CDR3 DNA reads TGTGCCAGCAGTTTAGGGAGGACCAGGGCCAGCTCCTACAATGAGCAGTTCTTC.

V usage is TRBV5-4 and J usage is TRBJ2-5, with 12 bases fitting TRBD2. V was pared by 4 bases and J by 4 bases, with 5 bases of the junction left unmatched. The CDR3 has 15 residues. CDR1 is SGHNT and CDR2 is YYREEE in the germline V gene (reference sequence). The CDR3 bases are TGTGCCAGCAGCATACGGACTAGCGGGATAGAGACCCAGTACTTC. It is translated as CASSIRTSGIETQYF.

This clone was picked up a small number of times. The CDR3 loop is CASSPLGAVNTGELFF. For the CDR3, the DNA is TGTGCCAGCAGCCCCTTGGGGGCAGTGAACACCGGGGAGCTGTTTTTT. This chain links TRBV5-6 with TRBJ2-2; TRBD1 is a possible D gene (6 bases). The V end lost 4 bases, the J end lost 1 base, and 14 bases lay between the germline ends. CDR3 length: 16 residues. Looked up from germline, CDR1 is SGHDT and CDR2 is YYEEEE.

This sequence joins TRBV5-1 and TRBJ2-5; TRBD2 matches 13 bases. The trim removed 4 bases at V and 2 bases at J, leaving 5 bases unmatched. CDR3 length: 16 amino acids. Germline loops: CDR1 SGHRS, CDR2 YFSETQ. The chain's CDR3 is CASSLGLAGAQETQYF. In nucleotides, the CDR3 is TGCGCCAGCAGCCTCGGACTAGCGGGAGCTCAAGAGACCCAGTACTTC. The whole variable domain, remainder taken from reference TRBV5-1 and TRBJ2-5, is KAGVTQTPRYLIKTRGQQVTLSCSPISGHRSVSWYQQTPGQGLQFLFEYFSETQRNKGNFPGRFSGRQFSNSRSEMNVSTLELGDSALYLCASSLGLAGAQETQYFGPGTRLLVL.

In its sample, this clone was seen a few times. The V call is TRBV5-1, the J call TRBJ1-4, with D possibly matching TRBD1 (6 bases). The V end lost 0 bases, the J end lost 0 bases, and 6 bases lay between the germline ends. Germline assignment: CDR1 SGHRS and CDR2 YFSETQ. This CDR3 has 15 residues. The CDR3 nucleotides read TGCGCCAGCAGCTTGGAGGGGGCAACTAATGAAAAACTGTTTTTT. Protein product: CASSLEGATNEKLFF. Full variable domain (rest looked up from reference TRBV5-1 and TRBJ1-4): KAGVTQTPRYLIKTRGQQVTLSCSPISGHRSVSWYQQTPGQGLQFLFEYFSETQRNKGNFPGRFSGRQFSNSRSEMNVSTLELGDSALYLCASSLEGATNEKLFFGSGTQLSVL.

This clone was recorded a few times. The chain joins TRBV4-2 to TRBJ2-7; TRBD2 matches 10 bases. With V trimmed by 0 bases and J by 4 bases, 15 bases remained unmatched. There are 19 residues in the CDR3. The germline gives CDR1 LGHNA, CDR2 YNFKEQ. The CDR3 nucleotides read TGTGCCAGCAGCCAAGACCCTAGCGGGAGCACTTCCCAGGAGTACGAGCAGTACTTC. It translates to CASSQDPSGSTSQEYEQYF.

The chain has TRBV6-5 and TRBJ2-5; 9 bases match TRBD1. The trim removed 5 bases at V and 0 bases at J, leaving 4 bases unmatched. CDR1 and CDR2 from the germline V gene are MNHEY and SVGAGI. This CDR3 contains 15 residues. The CDR3 DNA is TGTGCCAGCAGTCCGAGGACAGGGGACCAAGAGACCCAGTACTTC. This encodes CASSPRTGDQETQYF.

The table lists this clone with a few counts. The chain carries TRBV29-1 and TRBJ1-3, with TRBD1 identical over 9 bases. The CDR3 contains 14 residues. Losses at the gene ends were 6 bases for V and 0 bases for J; bases not matched to a gene: 3. The V gene's germline CDR1 is SQVTM and CDR2 ANQGSEA. The CDR3 loop is CSVTGGSSGNTIYF. CDR3 sequence (DNA): TGCAGCGTAACAGGGGGCTCCTCTGGAAACACCATATATTTT.

The table lists this clone with a count of one. The rearrangement links TRBV6-5 to TRBJ2-3, with TRBD2 identical over 8 bases. The CDR3 has 13 residues. J gave up 6 bases and V 6 bases, and 5 bases lay outside the gene matches. Germline CDR1 is MNHEY and CDR2 is SVGAGI. The CDR3 region has the DNA TGTGCCAGCAGGCCGACTAGCGCGGATACGCAGTATTTT. It encodes CASRPTSADTQYF.